This T cell receptor (beta chain) comes out of a study of spatial heterogeneity in lung cancer. Each TCR cDNA molecule bore a unique molecular identifier. In TCRdb, the 5' RACE reads were re-called with MiXCR into one record per CDR3 protein. The data contain approximately 49,000 distinct CDR3 sequences, over 4.5% of them singletons. This clonotype was counted at least ten times. Per germline, CDR1 MNHEY and CDR2 SVGAGI. V lost 2 bases to trimming and J lost 9 bases; unmatched junction nucleotides: 9. The CDR3 length is 14 residues. Time point indicated: sample taken at primary tumor resection. The donor population consisted of approximately 70 patients with untreated, early-stage non-small cell lung cancer. Unsorted samples of tumor, nontumor lung or frozen PBMC had their whole RNA sequenced.

Specimen: PBMCs, collected at surgery. The TCR was taken from a male donor with early-stage non-small cell lung cancer. The rearrangement uses TRBV6-5 and TRBJ1-2, with 7 bases aligning to TRBD1. CDR3 sequence (DNA): TGTGCCAGCAGTTACGGGGGTGACAGGGACCGCTACACCTTC. Amino acids: CASSYGGDRDRYTF.